Below, 25 T cell receptor beta chains from the same sample are listed, as sequenced in a study of radiotherapy plus CTLA-4 blockade in lung cancer. The data were produced by immunoSEQ multiplex PCR, yet TCRdb's version contains in-frame clones alone and is incomplete. Here the sample spans over 100,000 clones, 81% being singletons. Sequenced material: peripheral blood, taken from a patient treated with radiotherapy plus ipilimumab. These receptors were taken from a human donor with non-small cell lung cancer that progressed on radiotherapy plus ipilimumab. Some clones in this sample may be carry-over from other donors' samples.

J is TRBJ1-6 and V is TRBV19; unclear D gene. Trimming removed 2 bases from V and 9 bases from J, with 20 bases in between. Germline V gene lookup returns CDR1 LNHDA and CDR2 SQIVND (reference sequence). This CDR3 has 17 residues. CDR3 sequence (DNA): TGTGCCAGTAGTATAACGCGTCCGGGCCTCATACTTTCACCCCTCCACTTT. This codes for CASSITRPGLILSPLHF.

The genes are TRBV4-3 and TRBJ1-5; no reliable D call. V was trimmed by 1 base and J by 1 base, leaving 5 bases between them. There are 14 residues in the CDR3. CDR1 and CDR2 from the germline V gene are LGHNA and YSLEER. CDR3 nucleotides: TGCGCCAGCAGCCAAGGCCCGAGCAATCAGCCCCAGCATTTT. It specifies CASSQGPSNQPQHF.

The chain links TRBV18 to TRBJ1-1; maybe TRBD1 (5 bases). Trimming shortened V by 3 bases and J by 2 bases, and 13 bases separated the two germline ends. The CDR3 spans 15 residues. CDR1 and CDR2 from the germline V gene are KGHSH and LQKENI. The CDR3 loop reads CASSPRQTTNTEAFF. CDR3 nucleotides: TGTGCCAGCTCACCTCGACAGACCACAAACACTGAAGCTTTCTTT. The full variable domain, in which reference TRBV18 and TRBJ1-1 provide the parts outside the CDR3, is NAGVMQNPRHLVRRRGQEARLRCSPMKGHSHVYWYRQLPEEGLKFMVYLQKENIIDESGMPKERFSAEFPKEGPSILRIQQVVRGDSAAYFCASSPRQTTNTEAFFGQGTRLTVV.

The chain carries TRBV18 and TRBJ2-1; 9 bases map to TRBD2. CDR3 length equals 16 residues. Per germline, CDR1 KGHSH and CDR2 LQKENI. Unmatched junction bases numbered 14, after V lost 4 bases and J lost 10 bases. The CDR3 bases are TGTGCCAGCTCACGATTAGCGGGGGCCCTTTCTAAAGAGCAGTTCTTC. It specifies CASSRLAGALSKEQFF.

Comment on this clone: This CDR3 is also generated by other DNA sequences in the sample. CDR3 in amino acids: CASSPGWKNNEQFF. The CDR3 DNA reads as TGTGCCAGCAGCCCAGGATGGAAGAACAATGAGCAGTTCTTC. The rearrangement uses TRBV11-3 and TRBJ2-1; D is unresolved. Germline values: CDR1 SGHNT, CDR2 YENEEA. This CDR3 contains 14 residues. The V gene lost 5 bases and the J gene lost 5 bases, with 13 bases spanning the gap.

The CDR3 region is CASSLIPGNQPQHF. The CDR3 nucleotides read TGTGCCAGCAGCTTGATTCCGGGGAATCAGCCCCAGCATTTT. V is TRBV5-5 and J is TRBJ1-5; D unresolved. V shed 1 base and J shed 4 bases, with 9 bases lying between them. The length of the CDR3 is 14 residues. Germline values: CDR1 SGHKS, CDR2 YYEKEE (reference sequence).

V is TRBV5-6 and J is TRBJ1-1, with D possibly matching TRBD1 (5 bases). CDR1 and CDR2 (germline): SGHDT, YYEEEE. There are 12 residues in the CDR3. V shed 4 bases and J shed 3 bases, with 7 bases lying between them. CDR3 residues: CASSPGDTEAFF. The CDR3 DNA reads TGTGCCAGCAGCCCGGGGGACACTGAAGCTTTCTTT.

V is TRBV19 and J is TRBJ2-7; D is undetermined. The CDR3 consists of 14 residues. In germline, CDR1 is LNHDA, CDR2 SQIVND (reference sequence). V was cut by 1 base and J by 4 bases, with 11 bases left in between. The CDR3 sequence: CASSIAQTSYEQYF. The CDR3 DNA reads as TGTGCCAGTAGTATAGCGCAGACCAGTTACGAGCAGTACTTC.

The chain employs TRBV5-1 and TRBJ2-7; D unclear. The ends were cut back, 0 bases at V and 4 bases at J, with 11 bases in the middle. Germline CDR1 SGHRS, CDR2 YFSETQ. This CDR3 has 14 residues. CDR3 protein: CASSLAAQLYEQYF. For the CDR3, the DNA is TGCGCCAGCAGCTTGGCGGCTCAGCTTTACGAGCAGTACTTC.

This chain joins TRBV13 and TRBJ2-2; TRBD1 matches 9 bases. CDR1 is PRHDT, CDR2 FYEKMQ, per germline (reference sequence). J was trimmed by 6 bases and V by 5 bases; bases with no gene match: 13. The CDR3 length is 17 residues. CDR3 loop: CASSPWGQGEIPGELFF. CDR3 bases: TGTGCCAGCAGCCCCTGGGGACAGGGTGAAATCCCCGGGGAGCTGTTTTTT. Full variable domain (missing parts from reference TRBV13 and TRBJ2-2): AAGVIQSPRHLIKEKRETATLKCYPIPRHDTVYWYQQGPGQDPQFLISFYEKMQSDKGSIPDRFSAQQFSDYHSELNMSSLELGDSALYFCASSPWGQGEIPGELFFGEGSRLTVL.

The chain carries TRBV7-9 and TRBJ1-2; no clear D. V was clipped by 4 bases and J by 3 bases, with 15 bases between them. This CDR3 has 15 amino acids. Germline CDR1 SEHNR, CDR2 FQNEAQ (reference sequence). This chain's CDR3 is CASSSSSWDYYGYTF. The CDR3 DNA sequence: TGTGCCAGCAGCTCAAGTAGTTGGGATTACTATGGCTACACCTTC.

This clone was observed a few times. CDR3 DNA: TGTGCCAGCAGTTACTCGATCGGGGAGTTCACTGAAGCTTTCTTT. Its protein is CASSYSIGEFTEAFF. The rearrangement joins TRBV6-6 to TRBJ1-1; D ambiguous. Per the germline V gene, CDR1 is MNHNY and CDR2 is SVGAGI (reference sequence). The CDR3 covers 15 residues. The V end was cut by 0 bases, the J end by 4 bases, with 12 bases between.

This chain connects TRBV5-4 to TRBJ2-7, with D possibly being TRBD1 (6 bases). The germline CDR1 and CDR2 sequences are SGHNT and YYREEE (reference sequence). This CDR3 contains 14 residues. Trimming took off 5 bases at V and 3 bases at J, with 15 bases between the two ends. The CDR3 protein is CASRRDIEDYEQYF. CDR3 in DNA: TGTGCCAGCAGACGGGACATCGAAGACTACGAGCAGTACTTC. Full variable domain (remainder filled in from reference TRBV5-4 and TRBJ2-7): ETGVTQSPTHLIKTRGQQVTLRCSSQSGHNTVSWYQQALGQGPQFIFQYYREEENGRGNFPPRFSGLQFPNYSSELNVNALELDDSALYLCASRRDIEDYEQYFGPGTRLTVT.

This chain joins TRBV18 and TRBJ2-7; D is possibly TRBD2 (5 bases). V lost 4 bases, J lost 6 bases, and 19 bases lay in between. This CDR3 has 15 residues. Germline assignment: CDR1 KGHSH and CDR2 LQKENI. DNA of the CDR3: TGTGCCAGCTCACTATCGATGGGCAGCCTAGCCGAGCAGTACTTC. Its translation: CASSLSMGSLAEQYF.

The chain joins TRBV7-2 to TRBJ2-2; D gene unclear. Between the trimmed V and J ends, which lost 3 bases and 3 bases, there was a span of 8 bases. In germline, CDR1 is SGHTA, CDR2 FQGNSA. CDR3 length equals 14 residues. DNA of the CDR3: TGTGCCAGCAGCTTTTACAGAGACACCGGGGAGCTGTTTTTT. Its translation is CASSFYRDTGELFF.

The chain links TRBV10-3 to TRBJ2-5, with TRBD1 matching 11 bases. The CDR3 consists of 14 residues. From germline, CDR1 is ENHRY and CDR2 SYGVKD. V dropped 6 bases and J dropped 3; count of bases not matched to a gene: 3. CDR3 DNA: TGTGCCATCAGGGGGGACAGGGGGGAAGAGACCCAGTACTTC. This encodes CAIRGDRGEETQYF.

V is TRBV5-1 and J is TRBJ2-3, with 13 bases that match TRBD2. This CDR3 contains 17 residues. After removal of 1 base from V and 6 bases from J, the junction contained 8 bases not matched to a gene. Per germline, CDR1 SGHRS and CDR2 YFSETQ. The CDR3 DNA sequence: TGCGCCAGCAGCTTGACTAGCGGGGGGGCTCTGTCCGATACGCAGTATTTT. As protein: CASSLTSGGALSDTQYF.

The V and J genes are TRBV10-3 and TRBJ1-6, with D unresolved. The ends were cut back, 5 bases at V and 7 bases at J, with 6 bases in the middle. The CDR3 loop spans 12 amino acids. CDR1 ENHRY and CDR2 SYGVKD come from the germline V gene. DNA of the CDR3: TGTGCCATCAGTTCCGTAAATTCACCCCTCCACTTT. It translates to CAISSVNSPLHF.

A remark on this clone: This specimen includes other DNA sequences encoding the same CDR3. The chain employs TRBV4-2 and TRBJ1-2, with TRBD1 as a possible D gene (5 bases). Trimming removed 0 bases from V and 8 bases from J, with 16 bases in between. In germline, CDR1 is LGHNA, CDR2 YNFKEQ. This CDR3 has 15 amino acids. The CDR3 DNA follows: TGTGCCAGCAGCCAAGAGGGGAGGGCGGGGGGGGGCTACACCTTC. Its protein product is CASSQEGRAGGGYTF.

The CDR3 DNA is TGTGCCAGCAGTGTAGAACCGCTCTACGAGCAGTACTTC. The encoded protein is CASSVEPLYEQYF. The V call is TRBV2, the J call TRBJ2-7, with unresolved D. Per germline, CDR1 SNHLY and CDR2 FYNNEI. CDR3 length: 13 amino acids. Trimming removed 4 bases at V and 3 bases at J, with 10 bases between.

The J gene is TRBJ2-3, the V gene TRBV25-1; 8 positions match TRBD1. With V trimmed by 4 bases and J by 2 bases, 11 bases remained unmatched. The CDR3 is 17 residues long. Germline loops: CDR1 MGHDK, CDR2 SYGVNS. The CDR3 sequence is CASSGRQGQGITDTQYF. DNA for the CDR3: TGTGCCAGCAGTGGCCGACAGGGGCAGGGGATCACAGATACGCAGTATTTT.

CDR3 coding DNA: TGTGCCAGCAGTGACGGATACTATGGCTACACCTTC. Amino acids: CASSDGYYGYTF. The chain carries TRBV2 and TRBJ1-2; no definite D call. Trimming removed 3 bases from V and 3 bases from J, with 5 bases in between. The length of the CDR3 is 12 residues. CDR1 and CDR2 (germline): SNHLY, FYNNEI.

This chain joins TRBV15 and TRBJ2-1, with D tentatively TRBD1 or TRBD2 (6 bases each). Trimming stripped 3 bases from V and 6 bases from J, with 15 bases between. This CDR3 contains 15 residues. Germline lookup yields CDR1 LNHNV and CDR2 YYDKDF (reference sequence). The CDR3 nucleotides are TGTGCCACCAGCAGGGGGGGCAGAGGGGTCAATGAGCAGTTCTTC. Translation: CATSRGGRGVNEQFF. Combining the CDR3 with reference TRBV15 and TRBJ2-1 gives the whole variable domain DAMVIQNPRYQVTQFGKPVTLSCSQTLNHNVMYWYQQKSSQAPKLLFHYYDKDFNNEADTPDNFQSRRPNTSFCFLDIRSPGLGDTAMYLCATSRGGRGVNEQFFGPGTRLTVL.

The chain combines TRBV7-2 with TRBJ2-7; TRBD1 agrees at 9 bases. CDR3 size: 13 residues. The V and J ends lost 5 bases and 6 bases, in that order; junction bases with no gene match: 5. The germline V gene encodes CDR1 SGHTA and CDR2 FQGNSA. For the CDR3, the DNA is TGTGCCAGCAGCCGGGGACAGGGAGGCGAGCAGTACTTC. Encoded protein: CASSRGQGGEQYF.

The V call is TRBV2, the J call TRBJ2-2; D gene ambiguous. V was cut by 4 bases and J by 3 bases, with 15 bases left in between. CDR3 length: 16 residues. CDR1 is SNHLY, CDR2 FYNNEI, per germline. DNA for the CDR3: TGTGCCAGCAGTGGGCAGGTAGAGGCGTACACCGGGGAGCTGTTTTTT. This encodes CASSGQVEAYTGELFF.